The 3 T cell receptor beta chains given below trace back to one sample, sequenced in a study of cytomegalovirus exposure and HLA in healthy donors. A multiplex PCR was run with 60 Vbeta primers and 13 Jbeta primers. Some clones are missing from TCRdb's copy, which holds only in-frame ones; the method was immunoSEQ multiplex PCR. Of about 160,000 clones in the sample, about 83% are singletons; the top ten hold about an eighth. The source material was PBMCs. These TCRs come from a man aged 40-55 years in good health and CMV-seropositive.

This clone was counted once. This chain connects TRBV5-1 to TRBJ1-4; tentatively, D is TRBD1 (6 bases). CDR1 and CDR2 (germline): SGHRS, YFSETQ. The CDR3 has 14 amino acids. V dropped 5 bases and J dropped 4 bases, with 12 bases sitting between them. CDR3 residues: CASRQDSYNEKLFF. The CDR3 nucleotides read TGCGCCAGCAGACAGGACAGCTATAATGAAAAACTGTTTTTT.

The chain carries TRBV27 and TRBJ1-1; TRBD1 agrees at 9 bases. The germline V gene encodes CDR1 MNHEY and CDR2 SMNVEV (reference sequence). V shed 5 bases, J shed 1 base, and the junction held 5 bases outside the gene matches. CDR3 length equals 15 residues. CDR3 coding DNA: TGTGCCAGCAGTCCGGGGACAGGGTCGAACACTGAAGCTTTCTTT. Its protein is CASSPGTGSNTEAFF.

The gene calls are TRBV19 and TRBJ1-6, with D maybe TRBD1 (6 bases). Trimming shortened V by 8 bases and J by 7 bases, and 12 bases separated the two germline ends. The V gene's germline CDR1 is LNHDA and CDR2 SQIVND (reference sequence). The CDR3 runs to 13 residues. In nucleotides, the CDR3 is TGTGCCAGTGGAGTAGGGACAAATTCACCCCTCCACTTT. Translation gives CASGVGTNSPLHF.